These 18 T cell receptor beta chains were all obtained from the same sample, sequenced in a study of T cells in women clearing cervical HPV infection. TCRdb's copy holds only in-frame clones and misses some; the assay was immunoSEQ multiplex PCR. The sample table includes about 33,000 clones. The sample consisted of blood buffy coat. The receptors were gathered from a woman aged 18 to 75 with a cervical HPV16 infection that either progressed to CIN3+ or cleared (not recorded which).

CDR3 DNA (partial): TGCAGTGCCGAGAGGTCGCTAGCGGGGGATCAAGAGACC. It yields the protein CSAERSLAGDQET. In full, the CDR3 reads CSAERSLAGDQETQYF. The genes are TRBV20-1 and TRBJ2-5; TRBD2 matches 10 bases. The CDR3 end is not reached by the read, which stops 3 residues before it; the germline J gene fills it in. Per germline, CDR1 DFQATT and CDR2 SNEGSKA (reference sequence). This CDR3 is 16 amino acids long. Trimming removed 6 bases from V and 2 bases from J; junction bases left unmatched: 12.

CDR3 DNA, as far as it was read: TGCAGTGGGGCTAGCGGGGCCCCCCAAGAGACC. Translation: CSGASGAPQET. The entire CDR3 protein reads CSGASGAPQETQYF. V usage is TRBV20-1 and J usage is TRBJ2-5, with 9 bases aligning to TRBD2. The read gets to within 3 residues of the CDR3 end, and the germline J gene fills in the rest. Germline V CDR1 and CDR2: DFQATT, SNEGSKA (reference sequence). V shed 7 bases, J shed 1 base, and the junction held 7 bases outside the gene matches. The CDR3 covers 14 residues.

Worth noting for this clone: The CDR3 end falls 3 residues outside the read, so it is completed with the germline J gene. This chain uses TRBV28 with TRBJ2-7; the match to TRBD1 covers 12 bases. Trimming took 6 bases from V and 5 from J; bases not matched to a gene: 8. The CDR3 has 15 amino acids. Germline loops: CDR1 MDHEN, CDR2 SYDVKM. The CDR3 here is CASSFPGTGGDEQYF. The DNA read from the CDR3 is TGTGCCAGCAGCTTCCCTGGGACAGGGGGCGACGAG.

As regards this clone: The read ends 3 residues shy of where the CDR3 ends; the end is completed using the germline J gene. The V and J genes are TRBV6-2 or TRBV6-3 and TRBJ2-7; TRBD1 agrees at 7 bases. The germline V gene has CDR1 MNHEY and CDR2 SVGEGT. The CDR3 loop spans 15 amino acids. The trim removed 6 bases at V and 3 bases at J, leaving 11 bases unmatched. This CDR3 is CASSRTIDRDYEQYF. The covered CDR3 bases are TGTGCCAGCAGCCGAACAATTGACAGGGACTACGAG.

Turning to this clone: The read halts 3 residues ahead of the CDR3 end, with the missing end drawn from the germline J gene. V usage is TRBV5-1 and J usage is TRBJ2-1; 11 bases are a match to TRBD2. Trimming removed 3 bases from V and 6 bases from J; junction bases left unmatched: 5. Germline V gene lookup returns CDR1 SGHRS and CDR2 YFSETQ. The length of the CDR3 is 15 residues. The CDR3 loop reads CASSWYTSGSNEQFF. The covered CDR3 bases are TGCGCCAGCAGCTGGTATACTAGCGGGAGCAATGAG.

As to this clone: The CDR3 goes on 3 residues after the read ends, and that part is filled in from the germline J gene. The rearrangement links TRBV5-6 to TRBJ2-1; D is possibly TRBD2 (5 bases). The CDR3 spans 15 residues. CDR1 SGHDT and CDR2 YYEEEE come from the germline V gene. Trimming took 5 bases from V and 3 from J, leaving 15 bases between them. The CDR3 is CASSGGSTLYNEQFF. The sequenced CDR3 bases are TGTGCCAGCAGTGGCGGGTCAACTCTCTACAATGAG.

In regard to this clone: The read ends 3 residues shy of where the CDR3 ends; the end is completed using the germline J gene. The chain is built from TRBV20-1 and TRBJ2-3; TRBD2 aligns across 13 bases. Germline V gene lookup returns CDR1 DFQATT and CDR2 SNEGSKA (reference sequence). The CDR3 is 19 residues long. V was clipped by 3 bases and J by 0 bases; unmatched bases: 12. The CDR3 reads CSARGMTSGGSPSTDTQYF. The CDR3 DNA, read in part, is TGCAGTGCTAGGGGGATGACTAGCGGGGGGTCCCCTAGCACAGATACG.

In the case of this clone: The CDR3 is cut off 3 residues early in the read; its end comes from the germline J gene. The rearrangement joins TRBV30 to TRBJ2-3; no definite D call. The CDR3 runs to 13 residues. Trimming took off 0 bases at V and 6 bases at J, with 10 bases between the two ends. Germline CDR1 reads GTSNPN; CDR2 reads SVGIG (reference sequence). CDR3 sequence: CAWSVRSGDTQYF. Incomplete CDR3 DNA: TGTGCCTGGAGTGTACGTTCCGGGGATACG.

This CDR3 is CASSYVQGLVRTEAFF. The sequenced part of the CDR3 DNA is TGTGCCAGCAGTTATGTACAGGGGCTGGTTAGAACTGAA. The gene calls are TRBV6-2 or TRBV6-3 and TRBJ1-1; 7 bases match TRBD1. The read gets to within 3 residues of the CDR3 end, and the germline J gene fills in the rest. Unmatched junction bases numbered 12, after V lost 3 bases and J lost 5 bases. Germline V gene lookup returns CDR1 MNHEY and CDR2 SVGEGT. CDR3 length equals 16 residues.

In the case of this clone: The read stops 3 residues short of the end of the CDR3; the missing end is completed from the germline J gene. The chain has TRBV5-1 and TRBJ2-3; D not resolved. Trimming removed 1 base at V and 3 bases at J, with 9 bases between. In germline, CDR1 is SGHRS, CDR2 YFSETQ. The CDR3 contains 14 residues. Incomplete CDR3 DNA: TGCGCCAGCAGCTTGTTAATGCAGACAGATACG. Translating gives CASSLLMQTDT. The full CDR3 is CASSLLMQTDTQYF.

Comment on this clone: The read comes to an end 3 residues before the CDR3 does, leaving the germline J gene to fill in the end. The J gene is TRBJ1-2, the V gene TRBV19; 9 nucleotides agree with TRBD1. V was pared by 4 bases and J by 3 bases, with 9 bases of the junction left unmatched. CDR3 length equals 16 residues. Germline CDR1 LNHDA, CDR2 SQIVND (reference sequence). The CDR3 is CASSKTYDRGDYGYTF. The part of the CDR3 DNA that was read is TGTGCCAGTAGTAAAACTTACGACAGGGGGGACTATGGC.

Points on this clone: Coverage ceases 3 residues before the CDR3 finishes, and the germline J gene fills in the end. The rearrangement uses TRBV7-2 and TRBJ2-5; D is possibly TRBD1 (7 bases). Germline CDR1 reads SGHTA; CDR2 reads FQGNSA. The CDR3 has 14 amino acids. V shed 1 base and J shed 5 bases, with 11 bases lying between them. CDR3 amino acids: CASSLGAGGETQYF. Incomplete CDR3 DNA: TGTGCCAGCAGCTTAGGTGCAGGGGGGGAGACC.

The CDR3 bases that were read are TGTGCCAGCAGTGACGGGACATTTGTCGGTCAGCCC. Its protein product is CASSDGTFVGQP. The full CDR3 is CASSDGTFVGQPQHF. V gene TRBV2 combines with J gene TRBJ1-5; a possible D gene is TRBD1 (6 bases). Read data end 3 residues before the CDR3 end; the end is taken from the germline J gene. Germline V gene sequence: CDR1 SNHLY, CDR2 FYNNEI. Trimming shortened V by 3 bases and J by 6 bases, and 15 bases separated the two germline ends. The length of the CDR3 is 15 residues.

A remark on this clone: The missing CDR3 end, 3 residues past where the read stops, is filled in from the germline J gene. The V call is TRBV18, the J call TRBJ2-5; 9 nucleotides match TRBD1. The V and J ends lost 0 bases and 5 bases, in that order; junction bases with no gene match: 10. The CDR3 contains 17 residues. CDR1 and CDR2 from the germline V gene are KGHSH and LQKENI. The sequenced CDR3 bases are TGTGCCAGCTCACCACCTTCCAGGACAGGGGTCAGGGAGACC. Its protein product is CASSPPSRTGVRET. The whole CDR3 protein reads CASSPPSRTGVRETQYF.

Worth noting for this clone: The sequence runs out 3 residues before the end of the CDR3; the remainder is reconstructed from the germline J gene. This chain uses TRBV12-3 or TRBV12-4 with TRBJ2-5; TRBD1 aligns across 9 bases. V lost 5 bases and J lost 5; bases outside the gene matches: 9. This CDR3 contains 15 residues. CDR3 DNA (partial): TGTGCCAGCAGTATCAAGACAGGGGGAAGGGAGACC. This gives the protein CASSIKTGGRET. The CDR3 reads in full as CASSIKTGGRETQYF.

Regarding this clone: From the germline J gene comes the end of the CDR3, since the read stops 3 residues before it. The chain couples TRBV12-3 or TRBV12-4 to TRBJ2-3; D is possibly TRBD1 (6 bases). The CDR3 is 13 residues long. The V end lost 7 bases, the J end lost 5 bases, and 13 bases lay between the germline ends. The chain's CDR3 is CASNPRRGDTQYF. The sequenced part of the CDR3 DNA is TGTGCCAGCAACCCCCGCAGGGGAGATACG.

Details on this clone: Sequencing ends 3 residues short of the CDR3 end; the germline J gene provides the rest. This chain links TRBV7-9 with TRBJ2-7, with a weak D call TRBD1 (6 bases). The CDR3 consists of 15 residues. The V gene's germline CDR1 is SEHNR and CDR2 FQNEAQ (reference sequence). V was shortened by 3 bases and J by 5 bases, with 17 bases between the two germline ends. CDR3 DNA, as far as it was read: TGTGCCAGCAGCTTGGTAGCAGGGGATGGGAACGAG. It yields the protein CASSLVAGDGNE. Given in full, the CDR3 is CASSLVAGDGNEQYF.

The CDR3 sequence is CASSLIDGYTF. Partial CDR3 DNA: TGTGCCAGCAGCCTCATAGATGGC. The chain joins TRBV11-2 to TRBJ1-2; no clear D. The read falls 3 residues short of the CDR3 end, and the missing part is taken from the germline J gene. This CDR3 contains 11 residues. Germline V gene lookup returns CDR1 SGHAT and CDR2 FQNNGV. Between the trimmed V and J ends, which lost 5 bases and 6 bases, there was a span of 7 bases.